The source of this T cell receptor (beta chain) is a study of radiation and T cells in renal cell carcinoma. Notes on the study in general: From baseline, blood top tumor clonotypes peaked at 2 weeks post-radiation.

Germline V lookup: CDR1 LGHNA, CDR2 YNFKEQ. The CDR3 spans 16 residues. V lost 0 bases and J lost 1, with 13 bases in between. Profiling relied on immunoSEQ multiplex PCR, and the TCRdb table lists in-frame clones only, not all of them. The sample contains some 81,000 clones, roughly nine tenths of which appear only once. About this clone itself: Its matching antigen is unknown.

Time point described: blood 4 weeks post-SBRT, at nephrectomy. Treatment in this sample: 15 Gy SBRT to primary tumor, nephrectomy 4 weeks later. Nephrectomy followed 15 Gy stereotactic body radiation by 4 weeks. Radiation-treated patients gave blood at baseline, week 2 and week 4. The patient's renal cell carcinoma had clear cell pathology. This chain links TRBV4-2 with TRBJ2-7; TRBD1 or TRBD2 may be the D gene (5 bases each). This TCR derives from a woman in her sixties or seventies with renal cell carcinoma. The specimen was blood, collected from a patient whose treatment included radiotherapy and nephrectomy. In DNA, the CDR3 is TGTGCCAGCAGCCAAGATTTGGGACGGCCATCCTACGAGCAGTACTTC. As protein: CASSQDLGRPSYEQYF.